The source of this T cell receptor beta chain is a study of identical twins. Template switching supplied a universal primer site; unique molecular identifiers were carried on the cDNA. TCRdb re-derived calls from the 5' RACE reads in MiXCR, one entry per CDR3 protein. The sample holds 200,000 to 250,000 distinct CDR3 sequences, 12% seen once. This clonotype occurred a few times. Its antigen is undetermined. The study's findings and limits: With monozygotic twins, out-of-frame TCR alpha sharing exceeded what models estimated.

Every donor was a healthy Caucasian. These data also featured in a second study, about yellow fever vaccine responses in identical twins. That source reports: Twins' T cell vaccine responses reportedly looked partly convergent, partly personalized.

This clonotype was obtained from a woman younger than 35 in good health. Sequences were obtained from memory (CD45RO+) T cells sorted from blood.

Written as DNA, the CDR3 is TGCAGTGCTAGACCGGGGTGGAATGAGCAGTTCTTC. As protein: CSARPGWNEQFF. This chain connects TRBV20-1 to TRBJ2-1, with D perhaps TRBD2 (5 bases). Trimming removed 2 bases from V and 7 bases from J, with 9 bases in between. Germline V gene sequence: CDR1 DFQATT, CDR2 SNEGSKA (reference sequence). The CDR3 is 12 amino acids.